The clone carrying this T cell receptor beta chain appeared a few times. Trimming left V 4 bases short and J 8 bases short, with 21 bases between. CDR3 size: 15 residues. Germline values: CDR1 SGHRS, CDR2 YFSETQ. These data belong to a study of blood T cells in healthy people across ages. For the study at large: Capture by template switching was about one barcoded beta molecule per two T cells.

Each sample had at least 6 million PBMCs isolated. The authors ran a second PCR of about 7 to 12 cycles using a sample-barcoded 5' primer and a J-beta primer mix. TCRdb re-called the 5' RACE reads through MiXCR, storing one row per CDR3 protein. There are some 850,000 distinct CDR3 sequences in the sample; under 30% occur only once, and roughly 3.1% lies in the top ten. The data also belong to a second study, concerning T cells of mothers and their children. That paper notes: The authors identified no persistent microchimeric T cell clones.

The clonotype was recovered from a boy aged 5-17 years in good health. The sample consisted of blood. V usage is TRBV5-1 and J usage is TRBJ2-5; D perhaps matches TRBD1 (6 bases). The chain's CDR3 is CASSQGQPESETQYF. CDR3 nucleotide sequence: TGCGCCAGCAGCCAAGGACAGCCGGAAAGTGAAACCCAGTACTTC.